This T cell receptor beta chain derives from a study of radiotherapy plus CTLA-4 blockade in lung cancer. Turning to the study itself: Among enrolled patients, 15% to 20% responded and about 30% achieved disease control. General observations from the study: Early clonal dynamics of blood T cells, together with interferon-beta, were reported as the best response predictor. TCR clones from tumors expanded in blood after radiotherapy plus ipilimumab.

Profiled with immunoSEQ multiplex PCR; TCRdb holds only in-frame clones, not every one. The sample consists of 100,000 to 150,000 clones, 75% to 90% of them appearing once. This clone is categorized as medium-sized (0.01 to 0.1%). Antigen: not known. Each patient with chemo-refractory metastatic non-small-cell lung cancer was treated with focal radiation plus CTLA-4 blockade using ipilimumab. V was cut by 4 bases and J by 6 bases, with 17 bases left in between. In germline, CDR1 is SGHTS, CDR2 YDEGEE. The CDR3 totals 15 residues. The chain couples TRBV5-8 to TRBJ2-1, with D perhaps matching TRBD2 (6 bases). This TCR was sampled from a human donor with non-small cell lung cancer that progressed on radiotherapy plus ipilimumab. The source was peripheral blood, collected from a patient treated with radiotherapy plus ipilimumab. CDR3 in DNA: TGTGCCAGCAGCCCGACCCCCGGGACTCCCAATGAGCAGTTCTTC. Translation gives CASSPTPGTPNEQFF.